One and the same sample provided the 31 T cell receptor beta chains below, sequenced in a study of PD-L1 blockade in urothelial cancer. TCRdb's copy holds only in-frame clones and misses some; the assay was immunoSEQ multiplex PCR. The sample includes 100,000 to 150,000 clones, approximately 85% of them seen just once. Time point described: peripheral blood 6 weeks after treatment start. Specimen: PBMCs, collected around atezolizumab (anti-PD-L1) treatment. These receptors all come from a man in his fifties with urothelial cancer.

The CDR3 DNA reads TGTGCCAGCAGGCCAGGGGGCGCCGGGGCCAACGTCCTGACTTTC. It translates to CASRPGGAGANVLTF. The chain combines TRBV28 with TRBJ2-6; 8 nucleotides match TRBD1. Germline V gene sequence: CDR1 MDHEN, CDR2 SYDVKM. The CDR3 has 15 residues. V shed 6 bases, J shed 4 bases, and the junction held 5 bases outside the gene matches.

The chain carries TRBV10-3 and TRBJ2-3, with 7 bases lining up with TRBD2. CDR1 and CDR2 (germline): ENHRY, SYGVKD. The CDR3 covers 12 residues. The ends lost 7 bases at V and 6 bases at J; junction bases unmatched: 4. In DNA form, the CDR3 reads TGTGCCATCAATCGGGGGGATGATACGCAGTATTTT. Its translation: CAINRGDDTQYF.

This sequence joins TRBV7-9 and TRBJ1-6, with D uncertain. Germline CDR1 SEHNR, CDR2 FQNEAQ (reference sequence). V was clipped by 5 bases and J by 10 bases, with 12 bases between them. The CDR3 is 13 residues long. As DNA, the CDR3 is TGTGCCAGCAGCCCAGGTATCCACTCACCCCTCCACTTT. Translation gives CASSPGIHSPLHF.

This rearrangement joins TRBV28 to TRBJ1-2; D perhaps matches TRBD1 (6 bases). The V and J ends lost 5 bases and 5 bases respectively, with 18 bases between them. Germline V gene sequence: CDR1 MDHEN, CDR2 SYDVKM. This CDR3 has 15 amino acids. CDR3 bases: TGTGCCAGCAGTCAAACAGGGTTAGGGGGATATGGCTACACCTTC. Residues: CASSQTGLGGYGYTF.

V gene TRBV19 combines with J gene TRBJ1-1; 8 nucleotides agree with TRBD1. The CDR3 runs 14 residues. Looked up from germline, CDR1 is LNHDA and CDR2 is SQIVND (reference sequence). V lost 7 bases, J lost 0 bases, and 4 bases stayed unmatched. The CDR3 DNA sequence: TGTGCCAGTAACCCCAGGGGGCTGAACACTGAAGCTTTCTTT. Protein: CASNPRGLNTEAFF.

The sample holds one count of this clone. V is TRBV7-8 and J is TRBJ1-6, with TRBD1 matching over 9 bases. V gave up 4 bases and J gave up 5 bases; unmatched junction bases: 6. The CDR3 has 16 residues. In germline, CDR1 is SGHVS, CDR2 FQNEAQ. The CDR3, as DNA: TGTGCCAGCAGCTCCCTAGGGGACAGGGATAATTCACCCCTCCACTTT. Amino acid sequence: CASSSLGDRDNSPLHF. Variable domain in full (rest from reference TRBV7-8 and TRBJ1-6): GAGVSQSPRYKVAKRGQDVALRCDPISGHVSLFWYQQALGQGPEFLTYFQNEAQLDKSGLPSDRFFAERPEGSVSTLKIQRTQQEDSAVYLCASSSLGDRDNSPLHFGNGTRLTVT.

The chain carries TRBV5-4 and TRBJ2-5; the D gene is possibly TRBD1 (6 bases). Trimming took off 6 bases at V and 5 bases at J, with 14 bases between the two ends. The CDR3 has 13 residues. Germline values: CDR1 SGHNT, CDR2 YYREEE (reference sequence). CDR3: CASNEQGRETQYF. As DNA, the CDR3 is TGTGCCAGCAACGAACAGGGCCGGGAGACCCAGTACTTC.

V usage is TRBV30 and J usage is TRBJ2-2; TRBD2 matches 8 bases. J was trimmed by 7 bases and V by 1 base; bases with no gene match: 8. This CDR3 region has 15 residues. Per germline, CDR1 GTSNPN and CDR2 SVGIG (reference sequence). CDR3 region: CAWSAGGRDGGELFF. The CDR3 coding sequence is TGTGCCTGGAGTGCGGGGGGGCGGGATGGCGGGGAGCTGTTTTTT.

V is TRBV18 and J is TRBJ1-6; D unclear. Germline-derived CDR1 and CDR2 are KGHSH and LQKENI. V was pared by 2 bases and J by 14 bases, with 16 bases between. This CDR3 has 14 amino acids. CDR3: CASSPSDSQLALHF. In DNA, the CDR3 is TGTGCCAGCTCACCATCGGACTCCCAGCTGGCCCTCCACTTT.

This clone showed up many times. This chain links TRBV5-1 with TRBJ2-5; 10 bases map to TRBD1. The germline V gene has CDR1 SGHRS and CDR2 YFSETQ. J gave up 1 base and V 5 bases, and 5 bases lay outside the gene matches. The CDR3 sequence is 15 residues long. For the CDR3, the DNA is TGCGCCAGCAGGCCCGGGACAGGGGCCCAAGAGACCCAGTACTTC. Amino acid sequence: CASRPGTGAQETQYF.

The chain combines TRBV2 with TRBJ2-3, with TRBD2 identical over 9 bases. Germline CDR1 reads SNHLY; CDR2 reads FYNNEI. The CDR3 runs 18 residues. The ends lost 6 bases at V and 5 bases at J; junction bases unmatched: 18. The CDR3: CASRKWGPAAGGVDTQYF. The CDR3 DNA reads as TGTGCCAGCAGGAAATGGGGGCCAGCGGCGGGAGGGGTAGATACGCAGTATTTT.

The chain combines TRBV7-2 with TRBJ1-6; weak D call: TRBD1 (6 bases). V lost 5 bases to trimming and J lost 0 bases, with 17 bases between them. The CDR3 consists of 18 residues. The germline V gene has CDR1 SGHTA and CDR2 FQGNSA. The chain's CDR3 is CASSTRGGASSYNSPLHF. CDR3 DNA: TGTGCCAGCAGCACCCGGGGGGGGGCTAGCTCCTATAATTCACCCCTCCACTTT.

The chain has TRBV6-5 and TRBJ2-2; D unclear. The CDR3 spans 14 residues. Trimming removed 5 bases from V and 4 bases from J, with 11 bases in between. In germline, CDR1 is MNHEY, CDR2 SVGAGI. CDR3 region: CASSRVRSTGELFF. The CDR3 coding sequence is TGTGCCAGCAGTCGCGTGAGATCCACCGGGGAGCTGTTTTTT.

The chain is built from TRBV7-9 and TRBJ1-2; 10 bases line up with TRBD1. Trimming removed 5 bases from V and 7 bases from J; junction bases left unmatched: 7. The CDR3 runs 14 residues. CDR1 is SEHNR and CDR2 is FQNEAQ in the germline V gene (reference sequence). CDR3 nucleotides: TGTGCCAGCAGCCTAGACGACAGGGGGCCTGGCTACACCTTC. Translated, it gives CASSLDDRGPGYTF.

The genes are TRBV11-3 and TRBJ2-3, with D possibly TRBD2 on 5 matching bases. V lost 4 bases and J lost 2, with 10 bases in between. The CDR3 has 14 residues. CDR1 and CDR2 from the germline V gene are SGHNT and YENEEA. In nucleotides, the CDR3 is TGTGCCAGCAGCTGGGCGGGCTCCACAGATACGCAGTATTTT. This encodes CASSWAGSTDTQYF.

V gene TRBV19 combines with J gene TRBJ1-1, with no clear D. The ends were cut back, 8 bases at V and 0 bases at J, with 4 bases in the middle. The CDR3 runs 11 residues. Germline V lookup: CDR1 LNHDA, CDR2 SQIVND (reference sequence). For the CDR3, the DNA is TGTGCCAGTTCATTGAACACTGAAGCTTTCTTT. It encodes CASSLNTEAFF. Looking up the rest from reference TRBV19 and TRBJ1-1 gives the full variable domain: DGGITQSPKYLFRKEGQNVTLSCEQNLNHDAMYWYRQDPGQGLRLIYYSQIVNDFQKGDIAEGYSVSREKKESFPLTVTSAQKNPTAFYLCASSLNTEAFFGQGTRLTVV.

The chain employs TRBV9 and TRBJ2-3; TRBD1 matches 8 bases. Germline values: CDR1 SGDLS, CDR2 YYNGEE. J gave up 8 bases and V 3 bases, and 5 bases lay outside the gene matches. The CDR3 is 13 residues long. The CDR3 nucleotides are TGTGCCAGCAGCGAACGACAGGGGAGTACGCAGTATTTT. It translates to CASSERQGSTQYF.

V is TRBV15 and J is TRBJ2-7, with 7 bases fitting TRBD1. Trimming removed 4 bases from V and 5 bases from J; junction bases left unmatched: 5. Germline loops: CDR1 LNHNV, CDR2 YYDKDF (reference sequence). The CDR3 contains 13 residues. As DNA, the CDR3 is TGTGCCACCAGCAAAGGGACAGTAGACGAGCAGTACTTC. This gives the protein CATSKGTVDEQYF.

The genes are TRBV5-1 and TRBJ2-7; 12 bases are shared with TRBD2. The V and J ends lost 4 bases and 4 bases, in that order; junction bases with no gene match: 6. Germline CDR1 reads SGHRS; CDR2 reads YFSETQ. The CDR3 contains 15 residues. CDR3: CASSPGGTSGYEQYF. The CDR3 nucleotides read TGCGCCAGCAGCCCAGGTGGGACTAGCGGGTACGAGCAGTACTTC.

A word on this clone: A much larger clone lies one base from this, so it may be a read error. This sample also contains other DNA sequences that code for the same CDR3. This chain uses TRBV5-4 with TRBJ2-7; D not resolved. In germline, CDR1 is SGHNT, CDR2 YYREEE (reference sequence). V was trimmed by 3 bases and J by 1 base, leaving 2 bases between them. This CDR3 comprises 11 residues. The CDR3 bases are TGTGCCAGCAGCTCTTCCTACGAGCAGTACTTC. Its protein is CASSSSYEQYF. Filled out from reference TRBV5-4 and TRBJ2-7, the complete variable domain reads ETGVTQSPTHLIKTRGQQVTLRCSSQSGHNTVSWYQQALGQGPQFIFQYYREEENGRGNFPPRFSGLQFPNYSSELNVNALELDDSALYLCASSSSYEQYFGPGTRLTVT.

This chain connects TRBV5-5 to TRBJ1-5, with D unresolved. Trimming took 4 bases from V and 1 from J, leaving 15 bases between them. Germline V gene sequence: CDR1 SGHKS, CDR2 YYEKEE (reference sequence). This CDR3 has 16 amino acids. The CDR3 sequence: CASSRGSISSNQPQHF. Written as DNA, the CDR3 is TGTGCCAGCAGCCGGGGAAGCATTAGCAGCAATCAGCCCCAGCATTTT.

This sequence joins TRBV5-1 and TRBJ2-3; TRBD2 aligns across 9 bases. The ends lost 5 bases at V and 1 base at J; junction bases unmatched: 5. CDR3 length equals 15 residues. Germline CDR1 SGHRS, CDR2 YFSETQ. The CDR3 sequence: CASRRTSDRTDTQYF. CDR3 DNA sequence: TGCGCCAGCAGGCGGACTAGCGACCGCACAGATACGCAGTATTTT.

J is TRBJ2-1 and V is TRBV6-5, with 7 bases identical to TRBD2. Losses at the gene ends were 5 bases for V and 2 bases for J; bases not matched to a gene: 3. The CDR3 covers 14 residues. Germline V CDR1 and CDR2: MNHEY, SVGAGI. CDR3 sequence (DNA): TGTGCCAGCAGTACGGGAGGCCCCTACAATGAGCAGTTCTTC. The encoded protein is CASSTGGPYNEQFF.

The rearrangement uses TRBV11-2 and TRBJ2-1; maybe TRBD2 (5 bases). The V and J ends lost 3 bases and 3 bases respectively, with 12 bases between them. This CDR3 has 15 residues. In germline, CDR1 is SGHAT, CDR2 FQNNGV. The CDR3 loop reads CASSLWGEGYNEQFF. The CDR3 DNA is TGTGCCAGCAGCTTGTGGGGAGAGGGCTACAATGAGCAGTTCTTC.

This sequence joins TRBV4-1 and TRBJ2-2; TRBD2 agrees at 8 bases. Germline V CDR1 and CDR2: MGHRA, YSYEKL. With V trimmed by 6 bases and J by 0 bases, 3 bases remained unmatched. There are 15 residues in the CDR3. In nucleotides, the CDR3 is TGCGCCAGCAGTCCGACTAGCGCGAACACCGGGGAGCTGTTTTTT. Translation gives CASSPTSANTGELFF.

The chain recombines TRBV5-1 with TRBJ1-3; D is possibly TRBD1 (5 bases). The V gene's germline CDR1 is SGHRS and CDR2 YFSETQ. The CDR3 is made up of 14 amino acids. V lost 2 bases and J lost 8, with 14 bases in between. CDR3 sequence (DNA): TGCGCCAGCAGCTTCCAAGGAGGGGCGGACACCATATATTTT. Its translation: CASSFQGGADTIYF.

The rearrangement joins TRBV7-9 to TRBJ2-7; 11 nucleotides align to TRBD1. With V trimmed by 5 bases and J by 6 bases, 6 bases remained unmatched. The CDR3 contains 14 residues. Germline CDR1 is SEHNR and CDR2 is FQNEAQ (reference sequence). Here the CDR3 DNA reads TGTGCCAGCAGCACCGGGACAGGGGGAAGCGAGCAGTACTTC. Amino acid sequence: CASSTGTGGSEQYF.

The chain is built from TRBV9 and TRBJ1-1, with D tentatively TRBD1 (5 bases). The V end was cut by 1 base, the J end by 8 bases, with 12 bases between. CDR1 is SGDLS, CDR2 YYNGEE, per germline. The CDR3 runs 13 residues. CDR3: CASSVTWGGEAFF. In DNA form, the CDR3 reads TGTGCCAGCAGCGTAACTTGGGGGGGAGAAGCTTTCTTT.

The chain combines TRBV7-8 with TRBJ2-2; D is perhaps TRBD1 (6 bases). This CDR3 contains 14 residues. Germline V gives CDR1 SGHVS, CDR2 FQNEAQ. V gave up 6 bases and J gave up 2 bases, with 10 bases separating them. The CDR3 DNA follows: TGTGCCAGCAGGGACAGTCGTAACACCGGGGAGCTGTTTTTT. This codes for CASRDSRNTGELFF. Full variable domain (outside the CDR3, taken from reference TRBV7-8 and TRBJ2-2): GAGVSQSPRYKVAKRGQDVALRCDPISGHVSLFWYQQALGQGPEFLTYFQNEAQLDKSGLPSDRFFAERPEGSVSTLKIQRTQQEDSAVYLCASRDSRNTGELFFGEGSRLTVL.

CDR3 sequence reads: CASSPFTDTQYF. The DNA of the CDR3 is TGTGCCAGCAGTCCTTTCACAGATACGCAGTATTTT. V usage is TRBV2 and J usage is TRBJ2-3, with no clear D. CDR1 and CDR2 (germline): SNHLY, FYNNEI. V lost 5 bases to trimming and J lost 2 bases, with 5 bases between them. This CDR3 contains 12 residues.

V is TRBV6-6 and J is TRBJ2-1; TRBD2 aligns across 8 bases. Germline CDR1 MNHNY, CDR2 SVGAGI (reference sequence). The junction had 7 bases not matched to a gene; V was cut back by 6 bases and J by 6 bases. The CDR3 is 14 amino acids. This CDR3 is CASSGGVASNEQFF. CDR3 sequence (DNA): TGTGCCAGCAGCGGGGGGGTAGCGAGCAATGAGCAGTTCTTC.